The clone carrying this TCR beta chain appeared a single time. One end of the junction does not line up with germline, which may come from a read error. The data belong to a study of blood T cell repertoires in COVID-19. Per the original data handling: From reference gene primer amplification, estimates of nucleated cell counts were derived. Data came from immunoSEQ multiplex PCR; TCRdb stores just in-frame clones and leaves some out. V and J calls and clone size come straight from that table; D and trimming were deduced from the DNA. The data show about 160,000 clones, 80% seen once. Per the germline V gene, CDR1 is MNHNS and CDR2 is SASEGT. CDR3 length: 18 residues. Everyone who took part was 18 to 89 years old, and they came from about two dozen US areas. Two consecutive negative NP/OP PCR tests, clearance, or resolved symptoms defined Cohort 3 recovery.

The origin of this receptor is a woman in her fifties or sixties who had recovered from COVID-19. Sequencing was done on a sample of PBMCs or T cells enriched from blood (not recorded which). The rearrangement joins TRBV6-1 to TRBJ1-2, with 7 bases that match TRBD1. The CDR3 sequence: CASREGLGRRDSNYGYTF. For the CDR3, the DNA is TGTGCCAGCAGAGAAGGGCTTGGGCGCCGGGACAGTAACTATGGCTACACCTTC.